This T cell receptor (beta chain) is drawn from a study of cytomegalovirus exposure and HLA in healthy donors (dated by TCRdb to the late 2010s). Regarding the complete study: An earlier analysis of more than 550 of the donors reported 276 Gb of sequence data and around 100 million unique TCR beta sequences obtained from approximately 180 million T cells. An early release that covered some 640 HLA-typed donors contained approximately 300 gigabases of sequencing data and approximately 85 million unique TCR sequences. Among the approximately 400 genotyped donors, around 81% belonged to the genetic ancestry cluster associated with self-reported Caucasian donors. The study was designed to test whether signatures of past pathogen exposure could be identified by cataloging public T cell receptors. Using immunosequencing, the study profiled T cell repertoires from 666 subjects and related those repertoires to cytomegalovirus serostatus. A separate validation cohort of more than 100 different subjects was used in addition to the roughly 700-subject first cohort. To predict cytomegalovirus infection status, the study combined high-throughput TCR immunosequencing, statistical association of individual TCRs with disease status, and machine learning. In a later analysis, previously published TCR beta repertoires from 666 donors were re-analyzed and high-resolution HLA genotyping was added so that TCR occurrence patterns could be studied. Rather than drawing on any new phenotypic data, the later analysis identified candidate immune exposures from TCR beta sequences and the way those sequences occurred across donors. In an earlier analysis of 587 of the donors, high-throughput TCR beta sequencing was used to judge whether each TCR beta V gene segment behaved as functional or pseudogenic. Donor age, sex, ethnicity and CMV serostatus were collected together with the repertoire data. In a later genetic analysis, genome-wide SNP genotypes for about 65% of the 666 donors were used, and that subset was treated as a discovery cohort. Every repertoire in the discovery cohort had been generated on one and the same sequencing platform. HLA typing included class I and class II loci at four-digit resolution. Typing coverage differed by locus: A, B, C, DRB1 and DQB1 were typed in roughly 629-630 donors, DQA1 in about 500, DPA1 in approximately 610, and DPB1 in just under 480. A few DR-DQ haplotypes were handled as single units for association and clustering because linkage in the cohort was strong. Among some 400 genotyped donors of the cohort, an average of approximately 200,000 unique TCR beta nucleotide sequences was sequenced per donor, of which 15% to 20% were non-productive. General study outcomes and caveats: When HLA alleles, especially DR and DQ, strongly co-occurred, attributing TCR associations to individual alleles was difficult. Some IMGT-functional V segments, including TRBV6-2 and TRBV6-3, could not be told apart with the 87-base-pair reads, so those segments were excluded. In vitro tests confirmed that a few of the cytomegalovirus-associated TCR beta chains recognize cytomegalovirus antigens. Because counts were too low, seventeen rarely observed V segments, including chromosome 9 orphons, were left out of the earlier analysis of some 640 of the donors. A further reported finding was that TCR beta sequences accurately predicted the HLA-A and HLA-B alleles for most subjects in the first cohort. Because some donors lacked HLA typing at each locus, the association tests relied only on the typed subset. In a later analysis, most CMV-associated TCR beta chains were found to appear HLA-restricted, with HLA associations seemingly driven largely by CMV exposure. Cytomegalovirus status was reported to be diagnosed by the classifier with high specificity and sensitivity in both the original and validation cohorts. In the study, some 160 TCR beta chains were listed as associated with cytomegalovirus. Across donors, most TCR sequences were observed very rarely, whereas some public TCRs were present in many individuals. In a later genetic analysis, fewer N-insertions in productive TCRs were reported among donors in an Asian-associated ancestry cluster than the roughly 710-donor mean. In a later analysis, HLA-associated TCR beta chains showed more clonal expansion and lower generation probabilities than non-associated chains that were equally common. The cohort was sequenced for TCR beta chains only, and without alpha or paired-chain data the features that could be detected were limited. Linkage disequilibrium might explain the correlated functional status among segregating V segments, but an unknown experimental factor could not be ruled out. A cluster of highly shared sequence variants was judged likely to represent a technical artifact of the sequencing pipeline. An earlier analysis of around 500 of the donors showed that most TCR beta V segments appeared in productive rearrangements either about 90% or about 30% of the time, which broadly matched IMGT annotations. According to the authors, the approach could potentially be generalized to other disease states and immunological phenotypes. Several of the top co-occurrence clusters appeared to be linked to parvovirus B19, influenza, CMV and Epstein-Barr virus, according to a later analysis. For the cohort, immune exposure information was limited to CMV serostatus. V-gene and J-gene trimming of TCR beta chains was associated with a missense DCLRE1C variant in a later genetic analysis, and the association was replicated in an independent cohort. In a later analysis, over 15,000 TCR beta sequences were associated with specific HLA alleles at a false discovery rate of 0.05. Sequencing depth was assumed to be roughly uniform across donors in the presence/absence analyses, though that assumption may not hold. In a later analysis, TCR association rates were found to vary across HLA loci, with the most associated TCRs seen for DRB1 alleles and the fewest for HLA-C alleles.

The cohort consisted of 670 or so healthy bone marrow donors. At the time of sampling, all cohort members were nominally healthy, though unrecorded immune exposures were likely present. The donor was CMV seropositive and belonged to the group of about 290 seropositive cohort members. A peripheral blood sample was collected from each donor, and TCR beta sequencing was performed on peripheral blood mononuclear cells. The Qiagen DNeasy Blood Extraction Kit was used to extract genomic DNA from the blood cell samples. Receptor amplification or capture employed the immunoSEQ multiplex PCR assay. A mixture of 60 forward primers for TCR Vbeta segments and 13 reverse primers for TCR Jbeta segments was used in the multiplex PCR. A multiplex PCR assay on genomic DNA amplified the CDR3 region of rearranged TCR beta genes. On the Illumina HiSeq System, the amplified TCR beta libraries were sequenced as 87-base-pair reads. In the authors' own workflow: Across the roughly 700 repertoires, a later analysis counted approximately 75 million unique TCR beta chains, around 11 million of which were shared by at least two donors. Raw reads were error-corrected and collapsed into unique sequences by a nearest-neighbor algorithm in which closely related sequences were merged to remove PCR and sequencing errors. Alignment of CDR3 sequences to IMGT reference sequences was used to assign V, D and J gene segments. Each retained sequence needed at least a six-nucleotide match to both a V gene segment and a J gene segment. A rearrangement counted as productive if the CDR3 had no stop codons and remained in frame with V and J, and every other rearrangement counted as non-productive. CDR3 was defined by IMGT convention, running from the second conserved V-encoded cysteine to the conserved J-encoded phenylalanine. The earlier analysis of 550 to 650 of the donors excluded any sequence lacking an unambiguous match to a single V gene segment. An earlier analysis of under 750 of the donors called V segments functional above 56.7% productive rearrangements and segregating when the between-donor standard deviation exceeded 5%. A statistical classification framework was developed to diagnose cytomegalovirus status using the catalog of TCR beta chain sequences. In a later analysis, TCR nucleotide sequences were compared against IMGT/GENE-DB human TR gene sequences so that V and J genes could be assigned. In a later analysis, CDR3 sequences and most-parsimonious VDJ recombination scenarios were assigned using the TCRdist pipeline. In a later analysis, each TCR beta chain was defined by its CDR3 amino acid sequence together with its V-gene family, and reads without a unique V-gene family were excluded. In a later analysis, fewer than 650 highly shared, low-generation-probability nucleotide sequences were removed to address suspected cross-contamination and a sequencing artifact. A later analysis calculated a clonal expansion index for each public chain from normalized within-repertoire ranks of inferred template counts. Generation probabilities in a later analysis came from a VDJ recombination model fitted to out-of-frame rearrangements, and those results were checked against IGoR. Hypergeometric tests were used in a later analysis to score TCR-TCR, TCR-HLA and TCR-CMV co-occurrence, with a repertoire-size bias correction applied to the TCR pairs. False discovery rates were estimated in a later analysis by permuting HLA or CMV assignments 20 times. In a later analysis, co-occurring TCRs were grouped with DBSCAN, and TCRdist sequence similarity was added when clustering was performed within HLA-allele-positive subsets. Co-occurrence clustering excluded repertoires with fewer than 30,000 or more than 120,000 public chains, plus five with anomalous nucleotide sharing. The source is immuneACCESS, and TCRdb retained only in-frame sequences with V and J called. Part of the clones is not carried over; for the studies checked, unresolved V genes explain less than half of this, and the remainder is unexplained. D and trimming come from the DNA, and the V and J calls and clone size come from that table. The sample includes fewer than 150,000 clones, with 67% observed a single time. Roughly 8.3% of the sample belongs to the ten largest clones.

As to this clone: Its antigen remains unidentified. No base quality information exists; no much larger clone differs at one position.

The CDR3 numbers 18 residues from cysteine through phenylalanine. Just CDR3 DNA is preserved here, 54 bases in frame from base 1. V is trimmed back by 6 bases and J by 1 base, and the junction contains 10 bases that no gene match accounts for. From a lookup of the germline V gene, CDR1 and CDR2 are MNHNS and SASEGT. The sequence is built from TRBV6-1 and TRBJ2-3; 13 central bases correspond to TRBD2. The sample taken for sequencing was PBMCs. This clonotype was sampled from a man aged 18 to 30 in good health and CMV-seropositive. In nucleotides, the sequence is TGTGCCAGCAGGGAAACTTGGGGGACTAGCGGGGGCACAGATACGCAGTATTTT. This is translated as CASRETWGTSGGTDTQYF.